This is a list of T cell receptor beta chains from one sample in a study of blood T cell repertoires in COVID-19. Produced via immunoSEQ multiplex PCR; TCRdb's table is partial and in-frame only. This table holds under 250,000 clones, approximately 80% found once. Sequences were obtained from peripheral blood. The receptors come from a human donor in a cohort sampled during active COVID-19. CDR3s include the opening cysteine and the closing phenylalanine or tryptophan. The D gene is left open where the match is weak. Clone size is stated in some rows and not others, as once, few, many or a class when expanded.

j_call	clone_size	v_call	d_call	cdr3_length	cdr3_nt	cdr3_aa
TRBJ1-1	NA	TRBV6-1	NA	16	TGTGCCAGCAGTGAAGCGCGGAGGAGTAGGAGCACTGAAGCTTTCTTT	CASSEARRSRSTEAFF
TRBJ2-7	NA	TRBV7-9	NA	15	TGTGCCAGCAGCAGTGACGGCCGGGAAGGCTACGAGCAGTACTTC	CASSSDGREGYEQYF
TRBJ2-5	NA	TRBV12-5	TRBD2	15	TGTGCTAGTGGTTCCGGCACCGGGGGGAAAGAGACCCAGTACTTC	CASGSGTGGKETQYF
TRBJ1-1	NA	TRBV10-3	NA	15	TGTGCCATCGAAGAAGGGCAGGGGCCTGACACTGAAGCTTTCTTT	CAIEEGQGPDTEAFF
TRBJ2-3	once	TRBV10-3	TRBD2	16	TGTGCCATCAGTCTAACTAGCGGGAGTGGCACAGATACGCAGTATTTT	CAISLTSGSGTDTQYF
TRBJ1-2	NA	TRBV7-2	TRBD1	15	TGTGCCAGCAGCTCAAGACAGGGGGCAATCTATGGCTACACCTTC	CASSSRQGAIYGYTF
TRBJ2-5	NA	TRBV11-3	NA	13	TGTGCCAGCAGCTTAGGGGAGCTGGAGACCCAGTACTTC	CASSLGELETQYF
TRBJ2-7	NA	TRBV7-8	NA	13	TGTGCCAGCAGCTTAACAAACTCCTACGAGCAGTACTTC	CASSLTNSYEQYF
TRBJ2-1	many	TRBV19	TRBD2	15	TGTGCCAGTCAACTAGCGGGAGGGCCCGACAATGAGCAGTTCTTC	CASQLAGGPDNEQFF
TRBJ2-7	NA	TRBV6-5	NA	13	TGTGCCAGCAGTTACAGACAGGCCTACGAGCAGTACTTC	CASSYRQAYEQYF
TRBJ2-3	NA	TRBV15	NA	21	TGTGCCACCAGCAGAGTTGGGTTGGAGCACCGCAAGGGGATAAGCACAGATACGCAGTATTTT	CATSRVGLEHRKGISTDTQYF
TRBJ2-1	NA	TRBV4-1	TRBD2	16	TGCGCCAGCAGCCAATTAGCGGGGGACCCCTACAATGAGCAGTTCTTC	CASSQLAGDPYNEQFF
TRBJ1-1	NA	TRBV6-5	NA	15	TGTGCCAGCAGCAGTCCCCTCAAAATGAACACTGAAGCTTTCTTT	CASSSPLKMNTEAFF
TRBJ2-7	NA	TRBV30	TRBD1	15	TGTGCCTGGAGCGATCCCGGGACAGAGTTCTACGAGCAGTACTTC	CAWSDPGTEFYEQYF
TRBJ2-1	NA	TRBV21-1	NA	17	TGTGCCAGCAGCAAAAAGGTTAGCGGGAGGGCATGGAATGAGCAGTTCTTC	CASSKKVSGRAWNEQFF
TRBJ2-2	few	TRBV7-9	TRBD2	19	TGTGCCAGCAGCTTGCCAACTAGCGGGGGGGCCCAGAACACCGGGGAGCTGTTTTTT	CASSLPTSGGAQNTGELFF
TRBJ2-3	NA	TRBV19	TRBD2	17	TGTGCCAGTAGCCCCCTGACGAGCGGGGGGGATACAGATACGCAGTATTTT	CASSPLTSGGDTDTQYF
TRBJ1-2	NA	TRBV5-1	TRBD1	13	TGCGCCAGCAGCCCCCAGGGGGCCCTTGGCTACACCTTC	CASSPQGALGYTF
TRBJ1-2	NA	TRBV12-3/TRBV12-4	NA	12	TGTGCCAGCAGCCCCTCCCAGGATGGCTACACCTTC	CASSPSQDGYTF
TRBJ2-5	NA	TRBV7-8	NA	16	TGTGCCAGCAGCTTAGGATATGGTACAGATCAAGAGACCCAGTACTTC	CASSLGYGTDQETQYF
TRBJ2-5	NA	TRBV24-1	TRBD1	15	TGTGCCACCAGTGACCCTCATGACAGGGGAGAGACCCAGTACTTC	CATSDPHDRGETQYF
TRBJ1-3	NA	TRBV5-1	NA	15	TGCGCCAGCAGCTTGCAGGACTGGTCTGGAAACACCATATATTTT	CASSLQDWSGNTIYF
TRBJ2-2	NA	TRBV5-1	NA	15	TGCGCCAGCAGCTTGGGCAGCGCGAACACCGGGGAGCTGTTTTTT	CASSLGSANTGELFF
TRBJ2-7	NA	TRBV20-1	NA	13	TGCAGTGCTAGTAGGGCTAGCGCCTACGAGCAGTACTTC	CSASRASAYEQYF
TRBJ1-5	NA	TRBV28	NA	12	TGTGCCAGCGTAACTGGGAGTCAGCCCCAGCATTTT	CASVTGSQPQHF
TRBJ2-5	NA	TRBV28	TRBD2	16	TGTGCCAGCAGTTTAAACGGGAGGGTACTCCAAGAGACCCAGTACTTC	CASSLNGRVLQETQYF
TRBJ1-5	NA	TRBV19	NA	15	TGTGCCAGTAGTATAGACGGGGGGAGCAATCAGCCCCAGCATTTT	CASSIDGGSNQPQHF
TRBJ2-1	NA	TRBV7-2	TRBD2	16	TGTGCCAGCAGCCCGCTGGCAGCGGGGGGCGGCAATGAGCAGTTCTTC	CASSPLAAGGGNEQFF
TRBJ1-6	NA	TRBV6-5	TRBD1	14	TGTGCCAGCAGCCCAGACAGGGTCCAATCACCCCTCCACTTT	CASSPDRVQSPLHF
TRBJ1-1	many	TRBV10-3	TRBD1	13	TGTGCCACCCTACAGGGGGGAGAAACTGAAGCTTTCTTT	CATLQGGETEAFF
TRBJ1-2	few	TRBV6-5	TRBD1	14	TGTGCCAGCAGTTACTCGGACAGGGTACGTGGCTACACCTTC	CASSYSDRVRGYTF
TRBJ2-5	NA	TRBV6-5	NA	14	TGTGCCAGCAGGGGGACTTGGGCCCAAGAGACCCAGTACTTC	CASRGTWAQETQYF
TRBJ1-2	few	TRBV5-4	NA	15	TGTGCCAGCAGCGGGGTTGGACGGAGGATCTATGGCTACACCTTC	CASSGVGRRIYGYTF
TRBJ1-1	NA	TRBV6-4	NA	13	TGTGCCAGCAGCAGGGGTTTCTTCTCTGAAGCTTTCTTT	CASSRGFFSEAFF
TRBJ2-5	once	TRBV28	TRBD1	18	TGTGCCAGCAGTTTCCCCCCCCGGGCAGGGGGCTACCAAGAGACCCAGTACTTC	CASSFPPRAGGYQETQYF
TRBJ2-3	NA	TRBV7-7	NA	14	TGTGCTAGCAGCCTAGATCCGGGGACAGATACGCAGTATTTT	CASSLDPGTDTQYF
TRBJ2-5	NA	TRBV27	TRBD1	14	TGTGCCAGCAGGACCCGGGACAGCCATGAGACCCAGTACTTC	CASRTRDSHETQYF
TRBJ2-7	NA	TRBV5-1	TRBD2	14	TGCGCCAGCAGCATAGCGGGTAGTTCCTACGAGCAGTACTTC	CASSIAGSSYEQYF
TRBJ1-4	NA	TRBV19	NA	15	TGTGCCAGTAGTCTTCTTTTAGGACAACGGGAAAAACTGTTTTTT	CASSLLLGQREKLFF
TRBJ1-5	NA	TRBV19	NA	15	TGTGCCAGTACCCTCTCTGGGCAGTTCAATCAGCCCCAGCATTTT	CASTLSGQFNQPQHF
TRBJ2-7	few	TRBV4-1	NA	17	TGCGCCAGCAGCCGAAGCACGATGATGGGGGCCGGGGACGAGCAGTACTTC	CASSRSTMMGAGDEQYF
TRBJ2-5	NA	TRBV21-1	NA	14	TGTGCCAGCAGCATACCCAGGGGTGTGGAGACCCAGTACTTC	CASSIPRGVETQYF
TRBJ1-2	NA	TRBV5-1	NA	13	TGCGCCAGCAGCTCTACAGGGAACTATGGCTACACCTTC	CASSSTGNYGYTF
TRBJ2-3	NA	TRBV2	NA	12	TGTGCCAGCAACCTAGCCGGAGATACGCAGTATTTT	CASNLAGDTQYF
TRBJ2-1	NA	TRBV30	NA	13	TGTGCCTGGAGTGTATCAGGGGAGGGTGAGCAGTTCTTC	CAWSVSGEGEQFF
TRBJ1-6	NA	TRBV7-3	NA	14	TGTGCCAGCAGCCCCGGGAGGCCCAATTCACCCCTCCACTTT	CASSPGRPNSPLHF
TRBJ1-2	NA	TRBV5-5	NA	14	TGTGCCAGCAGCTTGATGGGGGCTTGGGATGGCTACACCTTC	CASSLMGAWDGYTF
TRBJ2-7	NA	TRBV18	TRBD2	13	TGTGCCACCTTAACCGGGACTAGCGCCGAGCAGTACTTC	CATLTGTSAEQYF
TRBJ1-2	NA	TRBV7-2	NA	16	TGTGCCAGCAGCTTAGAACAGCTAAGAGGGTACTATGGCTACACCTTC	CASSLEQLRGYYGYTF
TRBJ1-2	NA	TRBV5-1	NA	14	TGCGCCAGCAGCTTAGCGGACGGGGAGTATGGCTACACCTTC	CASSLADGEYGYTF
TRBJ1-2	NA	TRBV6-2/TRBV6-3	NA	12	TGTGCCAGCAGTTACCAGGGATCTGGCTACACCTTC	CASSYQGSGYTF
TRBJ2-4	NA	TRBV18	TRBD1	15	TGTGCCAGCTCACCCACAACAGGGGGTGAAAACATTCAGTACTTC	CASSPTTGGENIQYF
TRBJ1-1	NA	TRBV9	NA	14	TGTGCCAGCAGCGTAAACACCGTGAACACTGAAGCTTTCTTT	CASSVNTVNTEAFF
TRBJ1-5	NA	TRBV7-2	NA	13	TGTGCCAGCAGCTTGGGTCGGGATCAGCCCCAGCATTTT	CASSLGRDQPQHF
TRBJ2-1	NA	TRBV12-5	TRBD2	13	TGTGCTAGTGGTTCTAGCGGGAGTGGTGAGCAGTTCTTC	CASGSSGSGEQFF
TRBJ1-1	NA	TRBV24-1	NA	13	TGTGCCACCAGTGACCCAGGGAACACTGAAGCTTTCTTT	CATSDPGNTEAFF
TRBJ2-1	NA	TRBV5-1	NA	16	TGCGCCAGCAGCTTGGTCTTGCAGGGCTCCTACAATGAGCAGTTCTTC	CASSLVLQGSYNEQFF